Below, 10 T cell receptor beta chains from the same sample are listed, as sequenced in a study of identifying expanded T cells in peripheral blood. The data were produced by immunoSEQ multiplex PCR, yet TCRdb's version contains in-frame clones alone and is incomplete. Here the sample spans approximately 110,000 clones, approximately 90% being singletons. Sequencing was performed on blood. The receptors come from a person aged 18 to 69 in good health.

Concerning this clone: The same CDR3 is also encoded by other DNA sequences in this sample. The chain joins TRBV5-6 to TRBJ2-5; D is unresolved. Germline V gene data show CDR1 as SGHDT and CDR2 as YYEEEE. Between the trimmed V and J ends, which lost 2 bases and 5 bases, there was a span of 4 bases. The CDR3 runs 11 residues. The CDR3 loop reads CASSLRETQYF. The CDR3 DNA is TGTGCCAGCAGCTTAAGGGAGACCCAGTACTTC.

This clone was picked up one time. This chain uses TRBV28 with TRBJ1-3; D is perhaps TRBD1 (5 bases). The CDR3 runs 15 residues. Germline V gene sequence: CDR1 MDHEN, CDR2 SYDVKM. The V gene lost 7 bases and the J gene lost 4 bases, with 17 bases spanning the gap. The CDR3 bases are TGTGCCAGCATTGCAGGGCCACTTGGAGGAAACACCATATATTTT. Translation gives CASIAGPLGGNTIYF.

The chain recombines TRBV28 with TRBJ1-4, with D uncertain. The CDR3 contains 12 residues. Trimming shortened V by 7 bases and J by 4 bases, and 7 bases separated the two germline ends. The germline V gene encodes CDR1 MDHEN and CDR2 SYDVKM. The CDR3 sequence: CASTRRNEKLFF. The DNA for the CDR3 is TGTGCCAGCACGAGACGTAATGAAAAACTGTTTTTT. Filled out from reference TRBV28 and TRBJ1-4, the complete variable domain reads DVKVTQSSRYLVKRTGEKVFLECVQDMDHENMFWYRQDPGLGLRLIYFSYDVKMKEKGDIPEGYSVSREKKERFSLILESASTNQTSMYLCASTRRNEKLFFGSGTQLSVL.

The chain has TRBV7-9 and TRBJ2-7; tentative D call: TRBD1 (6 bases). The V end lost 2 bases, the J end lost 6 bases, and 20 bases lay between the germline ends. This CDR3 comprises 16 residues. Germline CDR1 reads SEHNR; CDR2 reads FQNEAQ (reference sequence). The CDR3 sequence: CASSLPTQGKGGEQYF. The CDR3 nucleotides read TGTGCCAGCAGCTTACCCACACAAGGGAAAGGGGGCGAGCAGTACTTC.

The table lists this clone with a count of one. V gene TRBV20-1 combines with J gene TRBJ2-5, with a tentative D call TRBD1 (6 bases). The V end lost 5 bases, the J end lost 5 bases, and 6 bases lay between the germline ends. The germline CDR1 and CDR2 sequences are DFQATT and SNEGSKA (reference sequence). The CDR3 runs 10 residues. CDR3 region: CSAGGETQYF. As DNA, the CDR3 is TGCAGTGCTGGGGGCGAGACCCAGTACTTC.

The V and J genes are TRBV6-1 and TRBJ2-5; D may be TRBD1 or TRBD2 (5 bases each). Germline V gene sequence: CDR1 MNHNS, CDR2 SASEGT. CDR3 length equals 14 residues. The V and J ends lost 4 bases and 1 base respectively, with 10 bases between them. The CDR3 sequence: CASSARDPQETQYF. CDR3 DNA: TGTGCCAGCAGTGCCCGGGACCCCCAAGAGACCCAGTACTTC.

V gene TRBV19 combines with J gene TRBJ2-7; 9 bases map to TRBD2. Germline trimming cut 7 bases from V and 2 bases from J; bases unmatched to any gene: 12. The CDR3 is 16 amino acids. The germline gives CDR1 LNHDA, CDR2 SQIVND (reference sequence). The CDR3 DNA is TGTGCCAGTACGGCTAGCGGGGCCCGGGGCCCCTACGAGCAGTACTTC. This encodes CASTASGARGPYEQYF.

This clone came up once. The V call is TRBV4-1, the J call TRBJ2-7; no clear D gene. Germline V CDR1 and CDR2: MGHRA, YSYEKL. The CDR3 sequence is 14 residues long. The V gene lost 1 base and the J gene lost 3 bases, with 10 bases spanning the gap. The CDR3 reads CASSQGTTGYEQYF. In DNA, the CDR3 is TGCGCCAGCAGCCAAGGGACCACGGGCTACGAGCAGTACTTC.

This clone has a single count. This chain joins TRBV30 and TRBJ2-3; TRBD1 matches 9 bases. This CDR3 spans 12 amino acids. The J segment lost 9 bases and the V segment lost 5 bases, leaving 6 bases of the junction unmatched. Germline loops: CDR1 GTSNPN, CDR2 SVGIG (reference sequence). CDR3 coding DNA: TGTGCCTGGGGTCCAGGGACAGGGACGCAGTATTTT. Protein sequence: CAWGPGTGTQYF.

The chain uses TRBV2 and TRBJ2-1, with D perhaps TRBD2 (6 bases). This CDR3 spans 16 amino acids. V was clipped by 0 bases and J by 6 bases, with 15 bases between them. Germline assignment: CDR1 SNHLY and CDR2 FYNNEI. CDR3 nucleotides: TGTGCCAGCAGTGAAGCATTGGGGGGTGAAGTCAATGAGCAGTTCTTC. It is translated as CASSEALGGEVNEQFF.